This is a list of T cell receptor beta chains from one sample in a study of human T cells and chemical hapten exposure. TCRdb redid the calling of the RACE reads with MiXCR, one entry per CDR3 protein. The profile shows tens of thousands of distinct CDR3 sequences, 9.8% of them singletons. The sequences come from whole blood, collected in connection with sensitization to the hapten diphenylcyclopropenone (DPC). These receptors were obtained from a woman between 40 and 55 years old with alopecia areata. Some clones in this sample may be carry-over from other donors' samples. The CDR3 runs from the conserved cysteine through the conserved F or W. D genes are given only for firm matches.

d_call,v_call,cdr3_length,cdr3_aa
.,TRBV30,11,CAWSVLYGYTF
.,TRBV7-2,16,CASSLDGVMAGNTIYF
.,TRBV7-2,14,CASSQQGNSYEQYF
TRBD1,TRBV5-1,16,CASSLDVQGAGEKLFF
.,TRBV9,15,CASSVVGNSGNTIYF
.,TRBV11-2,15,CASSSRRSFGVTQYF
.,TRBV12-3/TRBV12-4,15,CASSLDGPAKNIQYF
.,TRBV6-1,13,CASSENRRTEAFF
.,TRBV7-6,15,CASRPETYNTGELFF
.,TRBV20-1,14,CSARSGGFQETQYF
.,TRBV9,17,CASSVGPGGGWNTEAFF
TRBD2,TRBV7-2,16,CASSLGTSGGADTQYF
.,TRBV12-3/TRBV12-4,12,CASSLGNYGYTF
.,TRBV20-1,12,CSASGTYYEQYF
.,TRBV11-2,14,CASSSWTDNSPLHF
.,TRBV6-5,14,CASSYSPETFGYTF
TRBD1,TRBV2,14,CASSGTGGNSPLHF
.,TRBV6-1,14,CASSPRTLEDTQYF
.,TRBV7-9,12,CASSPGAGEQYF
TRBD1,TRBV10-3,17,CAISSLLGQSTYNEQFF
.,TRBV18,16,CASSPPGPGSNYGYTF
.,TRBV20-1,13,CSARDPKVEGYTF
.,TRBV7-3,15,CASSLIRGATDTQYF
TRBD1,TRBV4-3,14,CASSLTGVGTEAFF
.,TRBV6-1,14,CASSGLGDLTEAFF
TRBD1,TRBV20-1,13,CSASRTGISPLHF
.,TRBV23-1,15,CASSHVRRGTDTQYF
.,TRBV20-1,14,CSARPGLFDYGYTF
.,TRBV5-1,14,CASSLGDPYNEQFF
.,TRBV7-9,14,CASSGRSRNTEAFF